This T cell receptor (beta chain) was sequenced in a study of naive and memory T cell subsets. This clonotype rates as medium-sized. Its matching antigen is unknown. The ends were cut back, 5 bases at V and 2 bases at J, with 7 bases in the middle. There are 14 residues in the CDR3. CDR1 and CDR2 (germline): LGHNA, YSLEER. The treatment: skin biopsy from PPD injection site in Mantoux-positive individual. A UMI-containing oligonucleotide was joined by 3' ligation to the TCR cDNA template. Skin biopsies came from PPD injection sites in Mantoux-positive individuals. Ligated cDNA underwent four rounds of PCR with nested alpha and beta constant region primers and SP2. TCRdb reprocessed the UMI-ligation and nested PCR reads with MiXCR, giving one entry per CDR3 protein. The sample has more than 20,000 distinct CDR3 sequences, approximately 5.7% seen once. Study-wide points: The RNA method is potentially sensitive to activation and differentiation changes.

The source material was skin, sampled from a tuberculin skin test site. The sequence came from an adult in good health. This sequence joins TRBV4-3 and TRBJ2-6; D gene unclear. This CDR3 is CASSYGPGANVLTF. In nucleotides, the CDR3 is TGCGCCAGCAGCTACGGGCCTGGGGCCAACGTCCTGACTTTC.